The clone carrying this T cell receptor (beta chain) was observed a few times. The data stem from a study of blood T cells in healthy people across ages. Primed by a sample-barcoded 5' primer and a J-beta primer mix, a second PCR proceeded for about 7 to 12 cycles. Each single sample gave us at least 2.5 million CDR3-containing paired-end reads. A single record per CDR3 protein comes from TCRdb applying MiXCR to the 5' RACE reads. Among around 1.7 million distinct CDR3 sequences listed, 28% were seen once. CDR3 length: 13 amino acids. V was clipped by 6 bases and J by 5 bases; unmatched bases: 6. From germline, CDR1 is SNHLY and CDR2 FYNNEI.

V is TRBV2 and J is TRBJ2-7; TRBD1 agrees at 8 bases. This clonotype was sampled from a woman younger than 45 in good health. The sequenced material came from blood. The CDR3: CASRGTGQDEQYF. In DNA, the CDR3 is TGTGCCAGCAGGGGGACAGGACAGGACGAGCAGTACTTC. The variable domain in full, with the rest retrieved from reference TRBV2 and TRBJ2-7, is EPEVTQTPSHQVTQMGQEVILRCVPISNHLYFYWYRQILGQKVEFLVSFYNNEISEKSEIFDDQFSVERPDGSNFTLKIRSTKLEDSAMYFCASRGTGQDEQYFGPGTRLTVT.